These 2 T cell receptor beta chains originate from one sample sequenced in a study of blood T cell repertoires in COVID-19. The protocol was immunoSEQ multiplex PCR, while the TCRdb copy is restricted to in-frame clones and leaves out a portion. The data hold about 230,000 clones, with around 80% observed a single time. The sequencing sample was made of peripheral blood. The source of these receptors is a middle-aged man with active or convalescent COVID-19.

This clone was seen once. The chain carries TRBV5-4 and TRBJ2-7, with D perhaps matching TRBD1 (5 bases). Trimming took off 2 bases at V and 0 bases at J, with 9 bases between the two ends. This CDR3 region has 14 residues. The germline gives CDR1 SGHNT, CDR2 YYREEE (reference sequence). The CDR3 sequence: CASSLDSSSYEQYF. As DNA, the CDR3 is TGTGCCAGCAGCTTAGACAGTTCCTCCTACGAGCAGTACTTC.

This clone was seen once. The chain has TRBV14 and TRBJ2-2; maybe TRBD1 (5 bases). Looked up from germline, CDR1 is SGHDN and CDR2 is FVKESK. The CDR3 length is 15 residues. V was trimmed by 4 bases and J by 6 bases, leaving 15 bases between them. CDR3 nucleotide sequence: TGTGCCAGCAGCCTAAGCAGGGATGGGGCCGGGGAGCTGTTTTTT. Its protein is CASSLSRDGAGELFF.